The 11 T cell receptor beta chains given below trace back to one sample, sequenced in a study of beta chain features in type 1 diabetes. The whole isolated RNA underwent reverse transcription, so sequencing captured expressed TCRB transcripts. TCRdb's copy holds only in-frame clones and misses some; the assay was immunoSEQ multiplex PCR. This table holds about 140,000 clones, 9% to 10% found once. Sequencing was performed on central memory CD4+ T cells from blood. The receptors come from a woman aged 40 to 50 in good health.

V is TRBV29-1 and J is TRBJ1-4; perhaps TRBD1 as D (6 bases). CDR1 is SQVTM, CDR2 ANQGSEA, per germline. This CDR3 comprises 15 residues. V lost 6 bases, J lost 0 bases, and 14 bases lay in between. For the CDR3, the DNA is TGCAGCGTCAGGGGAGAATTATCAACTAATGAAAAACTGTTTTTT. It is translated as CSVRGELSTNEKLFF.

The sample holds a few counts of this clone. This chain uses TRBV5-1 with TRBJ1-3; D might be TRBD1 (6 bases). V shed 3 bases and J shed 0 bases, with 13 bases lying between them. CDR3 length equals 16 residues. The V gene's germline CDR1 is SGHRS and CDR2 YFSETQ. The CDR3 spells CASSSRGSYSGNTIYF. In DNA form, the CDR3 reads TGCGCCAGCAGCTCGAGGGGGTCCTACTCTGGAAACACCATATATTTT.

The chain links TRBV27 to TRBJ1-4, with D unclear. V was cut by 5 bases and J by 8 bases, with 12 bases left in between. This CDR3 is built from 13 residues. CDR1 is MNHEY and CDR2 is SMNVEV in the germline V gene (reference sequence). Written as DNA, the CDR3 is TGTGCCAGCAGTACTCGACTTAACGAAAAACTGTTTTTT. This encodes CASSTRLNEKLFF. Based on the CDR3 plus reference TRBV27 and TRBJ1-4, the full variable domain is EAQVTQNPRYLITVTGKKLTVTCSQNMNHEYMSWYRQDPGLGLRQIYYSMNVEVTDKGDVPEGYKVSRKEKRNFPLILESPSPNQTSLYFCASSTRLNEKLFFGSGTQLSVL.

This clone was recorded at least ten times. The V and J genes are TRBV19 and TRBJ1-2; no clear D gene. The germline V and J ends were trimmed by 7 bases and 5 bases, with 8 bases remaining between them. The CDR3 covers 11 residues. Germline assignment: CDR1 LNHDA and CDR2 SQIVND (reference sequence). The CDR3 loop reads CASTYGYGYTF. The DNA for the CDR3 is TGTGCCAGTACGTACGGGTATGGCTACACCTTC.

The gene calls are TRBV4-3 and TRBJ1-2, with D perhaps TRBD1 (5 bases). Trimming removed 0 bases at V and 1 base at J, with 9 bases between. There are 15 residues in the CDR3. Germline loops: CDR1 LGHNA, CDR2 YSLEER. For the CDR3, the DNA is TGCGCCAGCAGCCAAGAGATAAGGGGTAACTATGGCTACACCTTC. This translates into CASSQEIRGNYGYTF.

V usage is TRBV2 and J usage is TRBJ2-5; 11 bases map to TRBD2. Germline V gene data show CDR1 as SNHLY and CDR2 as FYNNEI. V was clipped by 7 bases and J by 1 base; unmatched bases: 2. This CDR3 has 14 residues. The CDR3, as DNA: TGTGCCAGCAAAGGGACTAGCGGCCAAGAGACCCAGTACTTC. This encodes CASKGTSGQETQYF.

This clone has just a few counts. CDR3 sequence: CASSPQQNRDQPQHF. CDR3 DNA: TGTGCCAGCTCACCTCAACAAAACAGAGATCAGCCCCAGCATTTT. The rearrangement uses TRBV18 and TRBJ1-5; D gene unclear. This CDR3 region has 15 residues. Germline V gene sequence: CDR1 KGHSH, CDR2 LQKENI. Trimming removed 3 bases from V and 5 bases from J, with 14 bases in between.

The V and J genes are TRBV5-4 and TRBJ2-5; D may be TRBD1 (5 bases). The length of the CDR3 is 15 residues. V was clipped by 1 base and J by 3 bases, with 13 bases between them. Germline CDR1 and CDR2: SGHNT and YYREEE (reference sequence). The CDR3 region is CASSLPGRREETQYF. In DNA form, the CDR3 reads TGTGCCAGCAGCTTGCCGGGTCGCAGGGAAGAGACCCAGTACTTC.

The sample holds a few counts of this clone. The genes are TRBV21-1 and TRBJ2-5; the table's D call, TRBD2, was not checked against the DNA. TRBV21-1 is a known pseudogene. This CDR3 region has 13 residues. CDR3 nucleotides: TGCGAACGGGGAAGCGGGGGGCCAGAGACCCAGTACTTC. Amino acids: CERGSGGPETQYF.

V and J are TRBV28 and TRBJ1-1; possible D gene TRBD1, 5 bases. Germline CDR1 MDHEN, CDR2 SYDVKM. V gave up 1 base and J gave up 4 bases, with 16 bases separating them. CDR3 length: 16 amino acids. CDR3 residues: CASSLLVGGSGTEAFF. The CDR3 DNA reads TGTGCCAGCAGTTTATTGGTCGGGGGTTCGGGCACTGAAGCTTTCTTT.

The chain links TRBV4-1 to TRBJ2-4; 10 bases align to TRBD1. The CDR3 extends over 16 amino acids. CDR1 and CDR2 (germline): MGHRA, YSYEKL. With V trimmed by 4 bases and J by 1 base, 4 bases remained unmatched. CDR3 sequence reads: CASSLSDRGAKNIQYF. CDR3 DNA sequence: TGCGCCAGCAGCCTTTCGGACAGGGGGGCCAAAAACATTCAGTACTTC.